Included here is one T cell receptor beta chain sequence, with context. Its matching antigen is unknown. Germline V gene data show CDR1 as SGDLS and CDR2 as YYNGEE. This CDR3 region has 18 residues. With V trimmed by 1 base and J by 5 bases, 14 bases remained unmatched. Terminally differentiated effector memory CD45RA+ cells were excluded from the naive CD8 cells, which were CD45RO-negative and positively selected for CCR7. This entry comes from a study of shared clonotypes between healthy human individuals. TCRdb's table, derived via immunoSEQ multiplex PCR, lists solely in-frame clones and lacks some. The sample consists of nearly 2 million clones, roughly 94% of them appearing once. Notes on the study in general: Shared clonotypes: about 5.3% naive CD4, around 4% naive CD8, roughly 2.2% memory CD4, roughly 0.4% memory CD8.

The receptor was isolated from a man between 18 and 29 years old in good health. The chain couples TRBV9 to TRBJ2-5; TRBD2 agrees at 10 bases. The sample was naive CD8+ T cells sorted from blood. The CDR3 DNA follows: TGTGCCAGCAGCGTATCAGCGGGGGGGCCACGGGAGGTGGAGACCCAGTACTTC. It encodes CASSVSAGGPREVETQYF.